This T cell receptor beta chain was profiled in a study of T cell repertoires in ileal Crohn's disease. Study details: Surgery for a complication: stricturing in approximately 60%, penetrating in approximately 40%.

Regarding time point: inflamed ileum from the surgical specimen. Clones were read by immunoSEQ multiplex PCR, and TCRdb kept only the in-frame ones, dropping some. The table shows 9,500 to 11,000 clones, with roughly 84% occurring only once. Trimming removed 2 bases from V and 1 base from J, with 10 bases in between. The germline V gene has CDR1 MNHEY and CDR2 SMNVEV (reference sequence). CDR3 size: 15 residues. Sequencing was carried out using ileal tissue. This sequence was found in an adult with Crohn's disease. The V and J genes are TRBV27 and TRBJ2-3, with a possible D match to TRBD1 (6 bases). The CDR3 sequence is CASSLGAGGTDTQYF. CDR3 nucleotide sequence: TGTGCCAGCAGTTTAGGGGCAGGGGGCACAGATACGCAGTATTTT.